This T cell receptor beta chain was captured in a study of pediatric ulcerative colitis. On this clone: Its antigen is not identified.

One to two pinch biopsies were taken from the rectum during colonoscopy. Trimming removed 4 bases at V and 5 bases at J, with 20 bases between. The CDR3 loop spans 16 amino acids. Germline CDR1 is SEHNR and CDR2 is FQNEAQ (reference sequence). Study results and caveats: A couple of rectal clonotypes were found only in ulcerative colitis patients, all of them.

The survey-level immunoSEQ assay was used. Sequencing depth was up to 500,000 reads per sample. TCRdb keeps only in-frame clones here, not all; method: immunoSEQ multiplex PCR. The sample consists of some 35,000 clones, around 80% of them appearing once. The sequence derives from a boy between 5 and 17 years old with mild ulcerative colitis. The genes are TRBV7-9 and TRBJ1-1, with D perhaps TRBD1 (6 bases). The sequenced material came from gut tissue. The CDR3 region has the DNA TGTGCCAGCAGCTCGACAGGCCGAGAGTGGAGTACTGAAGCTTTCTTT. It translates to CASSSTGREWSTEAFF.